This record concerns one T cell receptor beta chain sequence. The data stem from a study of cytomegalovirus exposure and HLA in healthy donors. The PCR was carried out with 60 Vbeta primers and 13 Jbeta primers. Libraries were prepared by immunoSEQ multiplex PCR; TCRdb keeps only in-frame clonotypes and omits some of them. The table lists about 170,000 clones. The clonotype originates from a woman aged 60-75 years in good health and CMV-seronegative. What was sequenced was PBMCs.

CDR3 nucleotide sequence: TGTGCCAGCGGAGACAGGTGGGGCAACTATGGCTACACCTTC. Its translation: CASGDRWGNYGYTF. This chain joins TRBV2 and TRBJ1-2, with TRBD1 as a possible D gene (6 bases). The V gene lost 8 bases and the J gene lost 2 bases, with 15 bases spanning the gap. This CDR3 spans 14 amino acids. CDR1 is SNHLY and CDR2 is FYNNEI in the germline V gene.